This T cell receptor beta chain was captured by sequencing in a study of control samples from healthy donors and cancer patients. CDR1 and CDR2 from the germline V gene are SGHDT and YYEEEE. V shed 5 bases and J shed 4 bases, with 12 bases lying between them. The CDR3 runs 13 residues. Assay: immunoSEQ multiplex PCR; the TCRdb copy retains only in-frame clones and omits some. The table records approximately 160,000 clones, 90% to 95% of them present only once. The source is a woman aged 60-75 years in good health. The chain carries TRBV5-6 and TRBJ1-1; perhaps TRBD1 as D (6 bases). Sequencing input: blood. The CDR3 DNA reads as TGTGCCAGCAGGATGGACAGTGTCACTGAAGCTTTCTTT. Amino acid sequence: CASRMDSVTEAFF.